The entry below describes one T cell receptor beta chain. Its antigen is currently unknown. Assay used: immunoSEQ multiplex PCR; TCRdb lists only in-frame clones, some missing. Of roughly 87,000 clones in the sample, roughly four fifths were seen once. The time point was: after dendritic cell vaccination, including at tumor progression/relapse. None of the glioblastoma patients had an isocitrate dehydrogenase mutation. This record belongs to a study of glioma-infiltrating T cells after dendritic cell vaccination. About the study: The vaccine used monocyte-derived dendritic cells pulsed overnight with autologous tumor lysate.

General study findings and limits: No direct clonality-survival link was found; a diverse polyclonal response may matter.

This CDR3 has 12 residues. The germline V gene has CDR1 MNHNS and CDR2 SASEGT. The V end was cut by 3 bases, the J end by 4 bases, with 7 bases between. Sequenced here: blood, sampled after dendritic cell vaccination. The V gene is TRBV6-1, the J gene TRBJ2-7, with D possibly being TRBD2 (6 bases). The sequence was collected from a human donor with glioblastoma. The CDR3: CASSDGGYEQYF. CDR3 bases: TGTGCCAGCAGTGATGGGGGGTACGAGCAGTACTTC.